This T cell receptor (beta chain) was obtained from a study of OX40 agonist ivuxolimab in advanced cancers. Points from the study as a whole: The authors did not determine the antigen specificity of the expanded peripheral T cells. In the 0.1 to 3.0 mg/kg range, CD4+ and CD8+ blood T cells had expanded clonally by week 6.

About this clone: Its antigen is unidentified.

Exclusion of a patient followed from autoimmune disease history or systemic immunosuppression. The length of the CDR3 is 15 residues. The V segment lost 3 bases and the J segment 3 bases; nucleotides outside the gene matches: 7. CDR1 is SGHDN, CDR2 FVKESK, per germline. This table comes from immunoSEQ multiplex PCR, and its TCRdb copy is limited to in-frame clones, with some not included. The table has some 40,000 clones, just under 95% seen once. The sequence derives from an adult with an advanced solid tumor such as melanoma, head and neck, liver or kidney cancer. The V and J genes are TRBV14 and TRBJ1-1; 7 bases are a match to TRBD1. This specimen was CD4+ or CD8+ T cells sorted from blood, taken in a trial of the OX40 agonist ivuxolimab. The CDR3, as DNA: TGTGCCAGCAGCCATATCAGGGGGGTTTACACTGAAGCTTTCTTT. Translated: CASSHIRGVYTEAFF. Looking up the rest from reference TRBV14 and TRBJ1-1 gives the full variable domain: EAGVTQFPSHSVIEKGQTVTLRCDPISGHDNLYWYRRVMGKEIKFLLHFVKESKQDESGMPNNRFLAERTGGTYSTLKVQPAELEDSGVYFCASSHIRGVYTEAFFGQGTRLTVV.